This T cell receptor (beta chain) was observed in a study of breast tumors, draining lymph nodes, adjacent tissues. Points on this clonotype: Its antigen is unknown.

Study outcomes and limitations: The lymph node origin of tumor T cells was framed as consistent with a hypothesis, not demonstrated.

MiXCR, run by TCRdb on the multiplex PCR reads, gives a single entry per CDR3 protein. The sample contains some 150,000 distinct CDR3 sequences, around 20% of which appear only once. Losses at the gene ends were 4 bases for V and 11 bases for J; bases not matched to a gene: 11. Germline V gene sequence: CDR1 LNHDA, CDR2 SQIVND (reference sequence). The CDR3 loop spans 16 amino acids. Samples came from axillary lymph nodes draining the breast cancer. This sequence was found in a female donor with breast cancer. Some clones in this sample may be carry-over from other donors' samples. The rearrangement uses TRBV19 and TRBJ2-3, with 14 nucleotides matching TRBD2. Material for sequencing was axillary lymph node tissue. CDR3 DNA: TGTGCCAGTAGTAGGGGACTAGCGGGAGAGGGGGCGGAGCAGTATTTT. Translated, it gives CASSRGLAGEGAEQYF.